This note documents a single T cell receptor beta chain sequence. Its specific antigen is unknown. Base quality data are lacking; no much larger clone is found one base away. This sample was taken from a study of identical twins listed by TCRdb under 2016. Context from the whole study: The study deep-sequenced TCR alpha and beta repertoires from monozygotic twins, unrelated adults of various ages and cord blood to test whether fetal clonotypes persist. Replicate twin experiments were performed at different times using different library preparation protocols to rule out contamination.

The study at large found these results: Compared with coincidental sharing between unrelated individuals, out-of-frame TCR alpha sequences shared between twins showed an excess of sequences with low generation probability. Zero-insertion analyses could be partly confounded by invariant T cells such as MAIT and iNKT, although diverse VJ usage argued against such confounding for most clonotypes. Out-of-frame TCR alpha sharing in monozygotic twins was systematically underestimated by recombination models, whereas sharing between unrelated individuals was in agreement with the recombination models. Conclusions relied on cross-sectional statistical analysis, since the same donors could not be followed over many years. Excess twin sharing in beta out-of-frame sequences was weaker because fewer shared sequences lowered the signal-to-noise ratio. Fewer insertions were carried by abundant cord blood beta clonotypes, a similar but weaker trend appeared in young adult naive repertoires, and no such trend appeared in memory repertoires.

All donors were healthy Caucasians. Three unrelated non-twin adults were additionally sequenced: a male aged 18 to 29, a male aged 50 to 60 and a female aged 50 to 60. Using Miltenyi CD45RO+ enrichment and human naive T-cell isolation kits, memory (CD45RO+) and naive T cells were isolated from PBMC. The library was built by means of 5' RACE. Sequencing was carried out with an Illumina HiSeq 2000. A universal primer binding site was introduced by template switching, and a unique molecular identifier was present in the final cDNA, enabling accurate counting of TCR cDNA molecules. Specific primers in the conserved constant-segment region were used to synthesize first-strand cDNA for TCR alpha and beta chains. Each cDNA library was double barcoded, with a SMART-Mk sample barcode plus Illumina barcodes, to control for contamination. TruSeq adapter sequences, together with Illumina sample barcodes, were added in two successive PCR steps. The TCR alpha and beta cDNA libraries were sequenced on the Illumina HiSeq platform using custom primers. On the study's bioinformatics: MiGEC was used to process raw reads and extract unique molecular identifiers, and MiXCR was used to find CDR3 positions. Recombination models were inferred per individual with the repgenHMM and IGoR tools using an EM algorithm. The tcR package in R was used for shared clonotype analysis, with sharing normalized by the product of cloneset sizes. To study raw recombination free of thymic and clonal selection effects, out-of-frame nonproductive sequences were analyzed. The public reads were quality trimmed at Q25 with fastp and then assembled into clones with MiXCR by TCRdb, keeping productive beta chains. Each entry merges the rows of one CDR3 protein and shows their most common DNA and genes. TCRdb's processing, not the authors' own work, is the source of the V and J calls. Recorded for this sample are 300,000 to 400,000 distinct CDR3 sequences; 9% to 10% of them occurred a single time. The ten largest make up 8.5% to 10% of the sample.

The V end gives up 6 bases and the J end 8 bases, leaving 5 bases in the junction not matched to a gene. Reading the germline V gene gives CDR1 SGHAT and CDR2 FQNNGV. The CDR3 spans 13 residues, from the cysteine through the phenylalanine. Kept here is only the CDR3 DNA, which spans 39 bases and is read in frame from base 1. The rearrangement combines TRBV11-2 with TRBJ1-4; 8 nucleotides in the junction match TRBD1. The clonotype originates from a woman between 45 and 60 years old in good health. Sequenced material: naive T cells sorted from blood. The sample's cell subset or site label is to be understood as: cells isolated with a human naive T-cell isolation kit. The CDR3 sequence is CASRLTGVEKLFF. The DNA reads TGTGCCAGCAGACTGACAGGGGTAGAAAAACTGTTTTTT.